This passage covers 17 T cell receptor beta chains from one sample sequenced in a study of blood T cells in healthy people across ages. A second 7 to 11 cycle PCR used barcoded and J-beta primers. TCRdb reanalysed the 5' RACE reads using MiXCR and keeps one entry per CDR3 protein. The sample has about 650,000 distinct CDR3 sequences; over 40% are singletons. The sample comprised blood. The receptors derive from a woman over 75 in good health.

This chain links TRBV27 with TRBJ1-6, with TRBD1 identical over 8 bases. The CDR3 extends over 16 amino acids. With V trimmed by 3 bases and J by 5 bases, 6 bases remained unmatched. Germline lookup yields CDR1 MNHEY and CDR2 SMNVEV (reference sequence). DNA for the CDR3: TGTGCCAGCAGTTTTCACAGGGGGGGGGATAATTCACCCCTCCACTTT. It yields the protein CASSFHRGGDNSPLHF.

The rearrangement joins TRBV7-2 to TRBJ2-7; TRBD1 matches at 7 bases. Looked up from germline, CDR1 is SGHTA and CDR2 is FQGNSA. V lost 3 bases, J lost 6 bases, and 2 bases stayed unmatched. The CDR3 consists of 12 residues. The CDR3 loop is CASSLDRREQYF. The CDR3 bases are TGTGCCAGCAGCTTGGACAGGCGCGAGCAGTACTTC. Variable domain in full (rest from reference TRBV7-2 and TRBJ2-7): GAGVSQSPSNKVTEKGKDVELRCDPISGHTALYWYRQSLGQGLEFLIYFQGNSAPDKSGLPSDRFSAERTGGSVSTLTIQRTQQEDSAVYLCASSLDRREQYFGPGTRLTVT.

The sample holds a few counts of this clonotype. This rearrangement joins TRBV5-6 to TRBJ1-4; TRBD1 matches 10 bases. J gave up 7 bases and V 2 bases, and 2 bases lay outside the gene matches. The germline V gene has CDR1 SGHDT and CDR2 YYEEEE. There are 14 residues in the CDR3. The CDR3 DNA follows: TGTGCCAGCAGCTTCGGGACAGGGGTTGAAAAACTGTTTTTT. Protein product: CASSFGTGVEKLFF.

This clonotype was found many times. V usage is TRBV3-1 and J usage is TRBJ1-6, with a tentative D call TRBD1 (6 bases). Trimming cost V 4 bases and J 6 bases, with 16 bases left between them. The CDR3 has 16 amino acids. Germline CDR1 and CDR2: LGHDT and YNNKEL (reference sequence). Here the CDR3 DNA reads TGTGCCAGCAGCCCCTATAGGACAGCGCTTAATTCACCCCTCCACTTT. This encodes CASSPYRTALNSPLHF.

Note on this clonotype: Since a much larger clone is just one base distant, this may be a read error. The CDR3, as DNA: TGCAGTGCTAGGCCCAAAGCGGGAGCCGACGAGCAGTACTTC. Its protein product is CSARPKAGADEQYF. The chain carries TRBV20-1 and TRBJ2-7; 8 bases agree with TRBD2. This CDR3 region has 14 residues. V was clipped by 3 bases and J by 5 bases; unmatched bases: 9. Germline CDR1 and CDR2: DFQATT and SNEGSKA (reference sequence).

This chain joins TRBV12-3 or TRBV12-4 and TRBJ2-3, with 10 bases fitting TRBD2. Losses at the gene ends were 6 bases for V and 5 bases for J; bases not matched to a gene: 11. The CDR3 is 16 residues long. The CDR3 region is CASSTWASGGRDTQYF. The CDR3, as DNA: TGTGCCAGCAGCACCTGGGCTAGCGGGGGAAGAGATACGCAGTATTTT.

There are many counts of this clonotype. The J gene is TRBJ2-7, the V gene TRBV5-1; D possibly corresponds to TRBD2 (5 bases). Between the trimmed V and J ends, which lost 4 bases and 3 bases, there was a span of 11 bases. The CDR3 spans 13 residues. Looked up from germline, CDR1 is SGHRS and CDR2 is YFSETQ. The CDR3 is CASSADSIYEQYF. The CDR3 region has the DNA TGCGCCAGCAGCGCGGACTCGATCTACGAGCAGTACTTC.

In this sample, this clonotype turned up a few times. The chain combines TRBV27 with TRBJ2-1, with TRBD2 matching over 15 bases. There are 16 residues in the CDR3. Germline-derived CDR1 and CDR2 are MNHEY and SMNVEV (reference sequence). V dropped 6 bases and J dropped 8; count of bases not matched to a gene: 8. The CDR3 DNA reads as TGTGCCAGCAGATCTGGACTAGCGGGGGGGCCCCATGAGCAGTTCTTC. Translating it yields CASRSGLAGGPHEQFF.

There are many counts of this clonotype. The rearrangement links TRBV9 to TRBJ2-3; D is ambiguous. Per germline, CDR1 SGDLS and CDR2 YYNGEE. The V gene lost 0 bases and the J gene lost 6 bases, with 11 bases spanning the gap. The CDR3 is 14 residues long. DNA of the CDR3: TGTGCCAGCAGCGTAGATGTCCGGGCGGATACGCAGTATTTT. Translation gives CASSVDVRADTQYF.

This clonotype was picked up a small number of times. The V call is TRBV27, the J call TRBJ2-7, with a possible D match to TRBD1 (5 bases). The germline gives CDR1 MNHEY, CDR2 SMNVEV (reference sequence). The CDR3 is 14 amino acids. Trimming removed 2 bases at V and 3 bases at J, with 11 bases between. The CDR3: CASSLRERGYEQYF. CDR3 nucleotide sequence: TGTGCCAGCAGTTTAAGAGAAAGGGGCTACGAGCAGTACTTC.

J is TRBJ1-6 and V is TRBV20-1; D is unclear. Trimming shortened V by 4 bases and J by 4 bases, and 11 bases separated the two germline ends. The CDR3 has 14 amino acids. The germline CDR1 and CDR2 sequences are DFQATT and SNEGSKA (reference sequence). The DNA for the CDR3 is TGCAGTGCTAAGGGCACAACGTATAATTCACCCCTCCACTTT. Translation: CSAKGTTYNSPLHF.

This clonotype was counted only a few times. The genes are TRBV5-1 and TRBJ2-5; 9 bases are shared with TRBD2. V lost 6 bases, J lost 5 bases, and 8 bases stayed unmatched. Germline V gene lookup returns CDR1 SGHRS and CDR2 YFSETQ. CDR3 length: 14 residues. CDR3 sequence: CASTFVAGAETQYF. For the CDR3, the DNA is TGCGCCAGCACCTTCGTAGCGGGAGCCGAGACCCAGTACTTC.

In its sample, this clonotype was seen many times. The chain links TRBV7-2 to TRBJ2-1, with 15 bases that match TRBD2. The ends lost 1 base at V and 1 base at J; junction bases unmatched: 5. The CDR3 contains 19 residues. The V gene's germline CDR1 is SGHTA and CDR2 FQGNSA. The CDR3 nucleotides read TGTGCCAGCAGCTTAGAAGGGACTAGCGGGAGGAGATCCTACAATGAGCAGTTCTTC. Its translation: CASSLEGTSGRRSYNEQFF.

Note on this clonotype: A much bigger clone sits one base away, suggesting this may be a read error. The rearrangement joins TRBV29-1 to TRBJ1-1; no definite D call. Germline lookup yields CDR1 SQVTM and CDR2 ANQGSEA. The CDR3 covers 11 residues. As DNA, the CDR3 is TGCAGCGCCTTTGACGATCCTGAAGTTTTCTTT. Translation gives CSAFDDPEVFF.

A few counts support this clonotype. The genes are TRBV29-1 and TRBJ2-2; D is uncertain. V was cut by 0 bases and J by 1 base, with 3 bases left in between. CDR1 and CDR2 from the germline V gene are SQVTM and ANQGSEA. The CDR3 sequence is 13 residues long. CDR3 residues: CSVEEVNTGELFF. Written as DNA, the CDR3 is TGCAGCGTTGAAGAAGTGAACACCGGGGAGCTGTTTTTT.

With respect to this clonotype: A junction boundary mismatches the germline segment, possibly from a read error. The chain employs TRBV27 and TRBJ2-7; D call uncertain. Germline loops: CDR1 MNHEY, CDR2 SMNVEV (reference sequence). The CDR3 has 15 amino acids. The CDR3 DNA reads TGTGCCAGCAGCTTAGTGGCTTCCCAGAGCTACGGGCAGTACTTC. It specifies CASSLVASQSYGQYF.

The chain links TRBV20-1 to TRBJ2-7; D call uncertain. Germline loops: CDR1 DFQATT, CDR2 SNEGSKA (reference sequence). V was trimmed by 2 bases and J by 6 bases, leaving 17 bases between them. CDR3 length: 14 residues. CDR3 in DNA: TGCAGTGCTAGAAACCCCGGACCTCATCCCGAGCAGTACTTC. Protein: CSARNPGPHPEQYF.